The 15 T cell receptor beta chains reported below all come from one sample, sequenced in a study of shared clonotypes between healthy human individuals. In the naive CD8 group, cells lacked CD45RO and were positively selected for CCR7, so terminally differentiated effector memory CD45RA+ cells were left out. Profiling relied on immunoSEQ multiplex PCR, and the TCRdb table lists in-frame clones only, not all of them. The sample lists some 630,000 clones, 95% to 96% occurring once. Input material: naive CD8+ T cells sorted from blood. Source of these receptors: a woman aged 30 to 39 in good health.

As to this clone: The junction departs from germline at one end; a sequencing error may be responsible. V gene TRBV6-6 combines with J gene TRBJ1-3; a weak D match, TRBD1 (6 bases). The CDR3 spans 13 residues. Looked up from germline, CDR1 is MNHNY and CDR2 is SVGAGI (reference sequence). The CDR3 nucleotides are TGTGCCAGCACCAGAGGGGACATCCCAGCCATTACTTTT. It is translated as CASTRGDIPAITF.

This rearrangement joins TRBV4-1 to TRBJ2-1; 10 nucleotides align to TRBD2. Looked up from germline, CDR1 is MGHRA and CDR2 is YSYEKL. The V gene end was trimmed by 2 bases and the J gene end by 3 bases; junction bases not matched to a gene: 7. This CDR3 is 17 amino acids long. The CDR3 is CASSQLAGAKGYNEQFF. As DNA, the CDR3 is TGCGCCAGCAGCCAACTAGCGGGAGCCAAGGGCTACAATGAGCAGTTCTTC.

The chain recombines TRBV6-6 with TRBJ2-7, with 7 bases matching TRBD2. The CDR3 has 15 residues. The V gene's germline CDR1 is MNHNY and CDR2 SVGAGI (reference sequence). With V trimmed by 6 bases and J by 0 bases, 8 bases remained unmatched. CDR3 nucleotide sequence: TGTGCCAGCAGGGGGGAGGGGCAGAGCTCCTACGAGCAGTACTTC. Residues: CASRGEGQSSYEQYF.

The V gene is TRBV27, the J gene TRBJ2-1; D ambiguous. Germline values: CDR1 MNHEY, CDR2 SMNVEV (reference sequence). V was shortened by 4 bases and J by 7 bases, with 17 bases between the two germline ends. There are 15 residues in the CDR3. The CDR3 here is CASSWIWTSRNEQFF. The CDR3 DNA reads TGTGCCAGCAGTTGGATTTGGACCTCTCGGAATGAGCAGTTCTTC.

This chain links TRBV27 with TRBJ2-1; D may match TRBD1 or TRBD2 (6 bases each). This CDR3 is 16 amino acids long. Germline-derived CDR1 and CDR2 are MNHEY and SMNVEV (reference sequence). Trimming removed 0 bases from V and 4 bases from J, with 13 bases in between. The CDR3, as DNA: TGTGCCAGCAGTTTATCTTCGGGGGCCCGGTACAATGAGCAGTTCTTC. It encodes CASSLSSGARYNEQFF.

V and J are TRBV5-6 and TRBJ2-7; 9 bases line up with TRBD1. CDR1 SGHDT and CDR2 YYEEEE come from the germline V gene. The V and J ends lost 3 bases and 3 bases, in that order; junction bases with no gene match: 7. The CDR3 loop spans 15 amino acids. The CDR3 DNA follows: TGTGCCAGCAGCTGGGAGGGACAGGGCTTCTACGAGCAGTACTTC. Its protein product is CASSWEGQGFYEQYF.

The V gene is TRBV20-1, the J gene TRBJ2-5, with 11 nucleotides matching TRBD2. Germline V CDR1 and CDR2: DFQATT, SNEGSKA (reference sequence). The CDR3 has 11 residues. V lost 6 bases, J lost 13 bases, and 7 bases stayed unmatched. CDR3 coding DNA: TGCAGTGCCCCACTAGCGGGAGTATTGTACTTC. It encodes CSAPLAGVLYF.

The gene calls are TRBV15 and TRBJ2-7; 10 bases are a match to TRBD2. There are 14 residues in the CDR3. The J segment lost 9 bases and the V segment lost 5 bases, leaving 10 bases of the junction unmatched. Germline lookup yields CDR1 LNHNV and CDR2 YYDKDF (reference sequence). Here the CDR3 reads CATSSRTSGLGQYF. CDR3 nucleotides: TGTGCCACCAGCTCTCGGACTAGCGGCCTGGGGCAGTACTTC.

As to this clone: The junction differs from germline at one of its ends, possibly a read error. This chain joins TRBV5-4 and TRBJ1-1; D is perhaps TRBD1 (5 bases). CDR3 length: 17 residues. Germline values: CDR1 SGHNT, CDR2 YYREEE (reference sequence). The DNA for the CDR3 is TGTGCCAGCAGCTTGGACTTCGGGGTACAGGTGAACAGTGAAGCTTTCTTT. The encoded protein is CASSLDFGVQVNSEAFF.

The V call is TRBV21-1, the J call TRBJ2-5; the DNA was not compared with TRBD2, the D call given in the table. Near its end, the DNA agrees better with TRBJ2-7, so the J call may be wrong. TRBV21-1 is assigned pseudogene status. There are 14 residues in the CDR3. The DNA of the CDR3 is TGTGCCAGCAGGGGACCGGGACTACTCTACGAGCAGTACTTC. It yields the protein CASRGPGLLYEQYF.

The genes are TRBV5-1 and TRBJ2-1; D ambiguous. CDR3 size: 16 residues. The V gene's germline CDR1 is SGHRS and CDR2 YFSETQ. Trimming cost V 1 base and J 4 bases, with 15 bases left between them. The CDR3 is CASSLTPEPLYNEQFF. Here the CDR3 DNA reads TGCGCCAGCAGCTTGACACCGGAGCCCTTGTACAATGAGCAGTTCTTC.

On this clone: This sample also contains other DNA sequences that code for the same CDR3. The chain joins TRBV19 to TRBJ1-5; D remains ambiguous. V lost 2 bases to trimming and J lost 0 bases, with 8 bases between them. This CDR3 has 15 amino acids. Germline lookup yields CDR1 LNHDA and CDR2 SQIVND (reference sequence). CDR3 in amino acids: CASSIMVGSNQPQHF. The CDR3 bases are TGTGCCAGTAGTATAATGGTTGGTAGCAATCAGCCCCAGCATTTT.

The chain is built from TRBV5-6 and TRBJ2-2; the match to TRBD2 covers 9 bases. V trimming: 4 bases; J trimming: 3 bases; junction bases outside the gene matches: 7. The germline V gene has CDR1 SGHDT and CDR2 YYEEEE. The CDR3 is 16 residues long. The CDR3 region has the DNA TGTGCCAGCAGCACTTTACTAGCGGGTGACACCGGGGAGCTGTTTTTT. This translates into CASSTLLAGDTGELFF.

The V gene is TRBV10-2, the J gene TRBJ2-1, with D hard to call. The germline V gene encodes CDR1 WSHSY and CDR2 SAAADI. The CDR3 loop spans 14 amino acids. The ends were cut back, 3 bases at V and 9 bases at J, with 15 bases in the middle. CDR3 bases: TGCGCCAGCAGTGACTTTGGTTTAGATCTTGAGCAGTTCTTC. It yields the protein CASSDFGLDLEQFF.

The rearrangement uses TRBV5-1 and TRBJ1-4; the D gene is possibly TRBD1 (5 bases). The CDR3 length is 15 residues. The V end lost 4 bases, the J end lost 6 bases, and 16 bases lay between the germline ends. Germline V gives CDR1 SGHRS, CDR2 YFSETQ. As DNA, the CDR3 is TGCGCCAGCAGCCCCGGGACTGGGAGTGATGAAAAACTGTTTTTT. This encodes CASSPGTGSDEKLFF.